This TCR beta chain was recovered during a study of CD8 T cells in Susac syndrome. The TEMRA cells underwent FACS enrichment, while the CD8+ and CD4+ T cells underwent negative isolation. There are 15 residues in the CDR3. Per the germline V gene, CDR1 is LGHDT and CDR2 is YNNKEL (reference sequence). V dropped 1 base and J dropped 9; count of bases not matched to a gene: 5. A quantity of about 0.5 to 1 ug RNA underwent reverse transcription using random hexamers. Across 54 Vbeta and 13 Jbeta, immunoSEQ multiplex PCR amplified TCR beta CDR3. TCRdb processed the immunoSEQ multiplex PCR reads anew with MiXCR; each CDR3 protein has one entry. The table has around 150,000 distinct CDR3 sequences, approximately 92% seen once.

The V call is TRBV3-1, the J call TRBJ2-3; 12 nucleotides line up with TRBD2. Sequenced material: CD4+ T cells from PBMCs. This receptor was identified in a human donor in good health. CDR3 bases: TGTGCCAGCAGCCAAGCTAGCGGGGGGGCCGGGACGCAGTATTTT. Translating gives CASSQASGGAGTQYF.